This section outlines one TCR beta chain sequence together with its context. Its target is unknown. This entry comes from a study of identical twins. Study results and caveats: Sequences that were beta out-of-frame showed weaker excess twin sharing. Diverse VJ usage suggested most zero-insertion clonotypes were not invariant T cells. Cord blood beta clonotypes that were abundant carried fewer insertions, and memory repertoires showed no such trend.

TCRdb reprocessed the 5' RACE reads with MiXCR, giving one entry per CDR3 protein. This sample yields more than 400,000 distinct CDR3 sequences, of which roughly 15% are seen a single time; 0.44% belongs to the top ten. CDR1 is DFQATT, CDR2 SNEGSKA, per germline (reference sequence). The CDR3 consists of 15 residues. V lost 6 bases to trimming and J lost 3 bases; unmatched junction nucleotides: 11. These data were also filed under a second study, of yellow fever vaccine responses in identical twins.

The sample was CD4+ T cells sorted from blood. The TCR comes from a woman aged 18 to 35 in good health. The chain uses TRBV20-1 and TRBJ1-1; TRBD1 matches 9 bases. The CDR3 is CSAPGQGNGDTEAFF. In DNA, the CDR3 is TGCAGTGCACCGGGACAGGGAAATGGGGACACTGAAGCTTTCTTT.